Sequencing of this TCR beta chain was carried out in a study of Graves' ophthalmopathy and Graves' hyperthyroidism (dated by TCRdb to between 2018 and 2020). About the full investigation: Peripheral blood samples were taken at the time of initial diagnosis, before any treatment was given. TCR beta repertoire signatures were used to distinguish Graves' ophthalmopathy from Graves' hyperthyroidism and to predict progression to ophthalmopathy. In total, 135 blood samples were TCR-sequenced: 43 ophthalmopathy, roughly 77 hyperthyroidism and approximately 17 hyperthyroidism-to-ophthalmopathy patients. To explore V-J signatures that distinguish ophthalmopathy from hyperthyroidism, a discovery set of more than 90 patients was enrolled, made up of approximately 45 with ophthalmopathy and under 65 with stable hyperthyroidism. The independent validation cohort included 18 hyperthyroidism patients plus 17 patients who later progressed from hyperthyroidism to ophthalmopathy. In a handful of hyperthyroidism patients, the T-cell repertoire of thyroid tissue was compared with the T-cell repertoire of blood. Following sample collection, hyperthyroidism patients were given methimazole at a starting dose of 30 mg daily, and ophthalmopathy patients were given high-dose intravenous methylprednisolone. The approximately 100 discovery patients were divided at random into training and test sets in a 7:3 ratio.

For repertoire sequencing, the TCR beta CDR3 regions were amplified from RNA transcripts. The first round of RT-PCR was done with HTBI primers and the Qiagen OneStep RT-PCR kit, and was followed by a second round of multiplex PCR, then size selection and purification. The libraries underwent paired-end sequencing with 100 bp reads on an Illumina HiSeq2000. The original methods were these. SOAPnuke was used to process the reads, throwing out any read that had adapters, had uncalled bases, had a mean Phred below 15, or lacked an exact constant-primer or identifier match. High-quality paired reads were merged with COPE v1.2.5. Each unique nucleotide sequence was defined as a clonotype, and clonotypes were aligned to IMGT TRB V, D and J references with MiTCR v1.1. Analysis was restricted to V-J combinations with a frequency above 0.0001, which covered just over 98% of repertoires. For each V-J combination, a TCR clonal expansion and chaos score was defined as the ratio of F50 clonal expansion to chaos observed in the TCRdist matrix. Welch's t-statistics and random forest were used to reduce the features to approximately 13 V-J combinations, which were then used as input to a naive Bayes classifier. Thyroid-blood repertoire similarity was quantified with the Morisita-Horn index. The public reads were quality trimmed at Q25 with fastp and then assembled into clones with MiXCR by TCRdb, keeping productive beta chains. Here each entry gathers all rows of one CDR3 protein and keeps the most common genes and DNA. These V and J calls derive from TCRdb rather than the authors' analysis. This sample is represented by approximately 480,000 distinct CDR3 sequences; under 15% of them were singletons. The biggest ten clones account for 8% to 10% of the sample.

Findings and caveats that apply to the study as a whole: Ophthalmopathy was separated from stable hyperthyroidism by the 13-signature model with just under 90% sensitivity and approximately 84% specificity in cross-validation and with 80%/75% in the test set. Sample size was not predetermined statistically, and investigators were not blinded to group allocation. Among expanded thyroid clonotypes with frequency above 0.001, most also showed up in blood, which suggests that blood repertoires may reflect the thyroid immune response. In validation, the model predicted ophthalmopathy progression with more than 70% sensitivity and 72% to 80% specificity; 12 predicted patients were CT-confirmed with GO in a median of 6.5 months.

This clonotype was observed a handful of times. The specificity of this receptor is unknown. The junction differs from germline at one of its ends, possibly a read error. Ophthalmopathy patients were characterized by moderately to severely active disease, a Clinical Activity Score of at least 3, a NOSPECS grade of at least 4, and a disease duration under 3 months. Patients with other autoimmune diseases, uncontrolled infections, pregnancy or lactation were excluded. Clinical symptoms, serum thyroxine, TRAb, thyroid ultrasound and orbital computed tomography were used for diagnosis. PBMCs were isolated from 7.5 to 10 ml of fresh peripheral blood by Ficoll-Paque density gradient centrifugation. Total RNA was extracted using Trizol reagent, and RNA quality was checked on an Agilent 2100 Bioanalyzer. Inclusive of the bounding cysteine and phenylalanine, the CDR3 is 11 residues long. Solely the CDR3 DNA is kept, with 33 bases framed from the first base. From a lookup of the germline V gene, CDR1 and CDR2 are SGHAT and FQNNGV.

The chain was built from TRBV11-2 and TRBJ2-5, with no confident D gene call. This TCR derives from a woman younger than 45 with Graves' ophthalmopathy. Donor details come from another sample of the same person, matched by shared clones. Sample: blood. In nucleotides, the sequence is TGTGCCACCCGCATAGCCCAGACCAAGTACTTC. It specifies CATRIAQTKYF.